The subject of this entry is one TCR beta chain. Its specificity is unknown. TCR beta CDR3 regions were amplified from RNA transcripts. With the HTBI primer set, the TCR CDR3 went through a first round of RT-PCR. TCRdb ran MiXCR on the multiplex PCR reads and lists one entry per CDR3 protein. The repertoire holds around 520,000 distinct CDR3 sequences, with approximately 14% as singletons. This specimen belongs to a study of T cells in Graves' hyperthyroidism and ophthalmopathy. The study, taken as a whole, reports: Ophthalmopathy onset followed model prediction by a median roughly six months.

The CDR3 consists of 14 residues. Germline V lookup: CDR1 SGHDT, CDR2 YYEEEE. V was pared by 1 base and J by 9 bases, with 14 bases between. The chain links TRBV5-6 to TRBJ2-1, with D unresolved. The sequence came from a woman aged 40 to 50 with Graves' hyperthyroidism. What was sequenced was blood. Written as DNA, the CDR3 is TGTGCCAGCAGCTTGTCCGCTGGTTCAAGTGAGCAGTTCTTC. It encodes CASSLSAGSSEQFF.